The TCR beta chain described here comes from a study of T cell responses to AZD1222 COVID-19 vaccine. On this clone: Its target is unknown.

V shed 1 base, J shed 5 bases, and the junction held 4 bases outside the gene matches. Germline-derived CDR1 and CDR2 are LGHNT and FRNRAP. The CDR3 totals 15 residues. TCRdb's table, derived via immunoSEQ multiplex PCR, lists solely in-frame clones and lacks some. Of approximately 150,000 clones in the sample, 85% to 90% were seen once. General study points: Along spike, vaccine-associated CD4 TCRs were found throughout, with dominance at 160-218 and 743-854. Spike-specific TCR depth and breadth grew after two AZD1222 doses. At study baseline, merely a handful of AZD1222 recipients were seropositive. There were mostly white British donors and more females than males, and clonal diversity was possibly underestimated.

The genes are TRBV12-5 and TRBJ2-1, with 8 bases that match TRBD1. This clonotype originated in an adult in good health. This specimen was peripheral blood, taken on day 0 of AZD1222 vaccination. The CDR3 here is CASGLGTGFNNEQFF. The CDR3 DNA follows: TGTGCTAGTGGTTTGGGGACAGGGTTTAACAATGAGCAGTTCTTC.